This TCR beta chain was sequenced during a study of blood T cells in healthy people across ages. From germline, CDR1 is SGHRS and CDR2 YFSETQ. Trimming pared 5 bases from V and 6 bases from J, leaving 10 bases between. This CDR3 has 12 residues. A J-beta primer mix and a sample-barcoded 5' primer were used in a second PCR of about 6 to 12 cycles. Researchers report that a template-switch adaptor with 12 random nucleotides tagged each cDNA molecule. TCRdb analysed the 5' RACE reads with MiXCR anew, one entry per CDR3 protein. The sample carries approximately 900,000 distinct CDR3 sequences, about 44% recorded once.

Material: blood. This sequence originates from a man aged 25 to 40 in good health. The chain carries TRBV5-1 and TRBJ2-3; D is unresolved. The DNA of the CDR3 is TGCGCCAGCAGGCTCGACCGGGATACGCAGTATTTT. Translating it yields CASRLDRDTQYF.